The 21 T cell receptor beta chains below come from one sample, sequenced in a study of cytomegalovirus exposure and HLA in healthy donors. PCR primers comprised 60 Vbeta and 13 Jbeta primers. Libraries were prepared by immunoSEQ multiplex PCR; TCRdb keeps only in-frame clonotypes and omits some of them. The sample gives 150,000 or so clones, roughly four fifths of which show up once; roughly 1% is in the top ten. The material sequenced was PBMCs. These receptors came from a woman aged 40 to 49 in good health and CMV-seronegative.

V is TRBV19 and J is TRBJ2-2; 7 bases are shared with TRBD2. Germline V gene sequence: CDR1 LNHDA, CDR2 SQIVND (reference sequence). V dropped 6 bases and J dropped 4; count of bases not matched to a gene: 5. CDR3 length equals 14 residues. The CDR3 DNA follows: TGTGCCAGTAGCGGGAGGACCCCCACCGGGGAGCTGTTTTTT. This gives the protein CASSGRTPTGELFF.

J is TRBJ2-5 and V is TRBV6-1; D perhaps matches TRBD1 (5 bases). Germline V CDR1 and CDR2: MNHNS, SASEGT. The CDR3 is 14 residues long. The V and J ends lost 3 bases and 5 bases respectively, with 13 bases between them. The CDR3 nucleotides are TGTGCCAGCAGTGATTGGCAGGGAACGGAGACCCAGTACTTC. Encoded protein: CASSDWQGTETQYF.

The chain employs TRBV2 and TRBJ2-1; 7 nucleotides align to TRBD2. The CDR3 is made up of 15 amino acids. The junction had 12 bases not matched to a gene; V was cut back by 3 bases and J by 10 bases. Germline V gene data show CDR1 as SNHLY and CDR2 as FYNNEI. The CDR3 here is CASSEDGLDGGEQFF. The CDR3 coding sequence is TGTGCCAGCAGTGAGGACGGACTGGACGGGGGGGAGCAGTTCTTC. Combining the CDR3 with reference TRBV2 and TRBJ2-1 gives the whole variable domain EPEVTQTPSHQVTQMGQEVILRCVPISNHLYFYWYRQILGQKVEFLVSFYNNEISEKSEIFDDQFSVERPDGSNFTLKIRSTKLEDSAMYFCASSEDGLDGGEQFFGPGTRLTVL.

V and J are TRBV6-1 and TRBJ2-7, with D perhaps matching TRBD2 (6 bases). The CDR3 loop spans 13 amino acids. CDR1 MNHNS and CDR2 SASEGT come from the germline V gene. The germline V and J ends were trimmed by 8 bases and 5 bases, with 16 bases remaining between them. CDR3 nucleotides: TGTGCCAGCTCCATGGAGGGTCCTCACGAGCAGTACTTC. Its protein product is CASSMEGPHEQYF.

The V call is TRBV11-3, the J call TRBJ1-3; D ambiguous. This CDR3 is built from 12 residues. Germline V gene data show CDR1 as SGHNT and CDR2 as YENEEA. V gave up 10 bases and J gave up 4 bases, with 11 bases separating them. The CDR3 loop reads CAINYGGNTIYF. Here the CDR3 DNA reads TGTGCCATCAACTATGGGGGAAACACCATATATTTT.

The V and J genes are TRBV27 and TRBJ2-7; tentatively, D is TRBD1 (6 bases). The CDR3 has 14 amino acids. Per the germline V gene, CDR1 is MNHEY and CDR2 is SMNVEV (reference sequence). V lost 2 bases to trimming and J lost 3 bases, with 11 bases between them. Here the CDR3 DNA reads TGTGCCAGCAGTTTAAAACAGGGTCTCTACGAGCAGTACTTC. Protein product: CASSLKQGLYEQYF.

The rearrangement uses TRBV20-1 and TRBJ2-1; D not certain. This CDR3 contains 11 residues. V lost 3 bases to trimming and J lost 8 bases, with 8 bases between them. Germline V gene sequence: CDR1 DFQATT, CDR2 SNEGSKA (reference sequence). For the CDR3, the DNA is TGCAGTGCTAGTAATTCCTATGAGCAGTTCTTC. This codes for CSASNSYEQFF.

V gene TRBV5-6 combines with J gene TRBJ2-1; TRBD2 agrees at 8 bases. Per germline, CDR1 SGHDT and CDR2 YYEEEE. J gave up 2 bases and V 3 bases, and 7 bases lay outside the gene matches. CDR3 length: 16 amino acids. The CDR3 DNA reads as TGTGCCAGCAGCTCCAGCGGGAGAAGGACCTACAATGAGCAGTTCTTC. This sequence encodes CASSSSGRRTYNEQFF.

V gene TRBV29-1 combines with J gene TRBJ1-1; 8 positions match TRBD1. This CDR3 has 15 amino acids. The ends lost 1 base at V and 1 base at J; junction bases unmatched: 5. The V gene's germline CDR1 is SQVTM and CDR2 ANQGSEA. The CDR3 spells CSVEGETGANTEAFF. The CDR3 nucleotides are TGCAGCGTTGAAGGGGAGACAGGGGCGAACACTGAAGCTTTCTTT. The full variable domain, in which reference TRBV29-1 and TRBJ1-1 provide the parts outside the CDR3, is SAVISQKPSRDICQRGTSLTIQCQVDSQVTMMFWYRQQPGQSLTLIATANQGSEATYESGFVIDKFPISRPNLTFSTLTVSNMSPEDSSIYLCSVEGETGANTEAFFGQGTRLTVV.

V usage is TRBV7-9 and J usage is TRBJ2-7, with 8 nucleotides matching TRBD1. CDR3 length equals 14 residues. Germline CDR1 is SEHNR and CDR2 is FQNEAQ (reference sequence). Trimming cost V 6 bases and J 7 bases; bases outside gene matches: 11. The CDR3 region has the DNA TGTGCCAGCAGAGAAACGGGACAGGCGGCGGAGCAGTACTTC. This encodes CASRETGQAAEQYF.

This chain links TRBV18 with TRBJ1-5; TRBD1 might be the D (6 bases). CDR3 size: 17 residues. CDR1 and CDR2 (germline): KGHSH, LQKENI. Trimming removed 2 bases at V and 7 bases at J, with 21 bases between. CDR3 loop: CASSPGSAGEGEQPQHF. The DNA of the CDR3 is TGTGCCAGCTCACCAGGATCGGCAGGGGAGGGGGAACAGCCCCAGCATTTT.

The CDR3 nucleotides are TGTGCCAGCAGTTTATCGGGACAGGGGAGGGAGACCCAGTACTTC. The encoded protein is CASSLSGQGRETQYF. The V and J genes are TRBV27 and TRBJ2-5; TRBD1 aligns across 10 bases. Germline V gene lookup returns CDR1 MNHEY and CDR2 SMNVEV (reference sequence). CDR3 size: 15 residues. Trimming removed 0 bases from V and 5 bases from J; junction bases left unmatched: 3.

The CDR3 DNA sequence: TGTGCCAGTAGTATGGACTCCCGGGGGGAGACCCAGTACTTC. Its protein product is CASSMDSRGETQYF. This chain connects TRBV19 to TRBJ2-5; tentatively, D is TRBD2 (6 bases). The CDR3 sequence is 14 residues long. The V gene's germline CDR1 is LNHDA and CDR2 SQIVND (reference sequence). V was cut by 3 bases and J by 5 bases, with 13 bases left in between.

The chain's CDR3 is CASSPRASGIRSEQFF. Here the CDR3 DNA reads TGTGCCAGCTCACCACGGGCTAGCGGGATAAGGAGTGAGCAGTTCTTC. This chain joins TRBV18 and TRBJ2-1, with 9 bases that match TRBD2. J gave up 9 bases and V 1 base, and 10 bases lay outside the gene matches. Germline CDR1 reads KGHSH; CDR2 reads LQKENI. This CDR3 spans 16 amino acids. Full variable domain (remainder filled in from reference TRBV18 and TRBJ2-1): NAGVMQNPRHLVRRRGQEARLRCSPMKGHSHVYWYRQLPEEGLKFMVYLQKENIIDESGMPKERFSAEFPKEGPSILRIQQVVRGDSAAYFCASSPRASGIRSEQFFGPGTRLTVL.

The chain is built from TRBV6-1 and TRBJ1-1, with 10 positions matching TRBD1. Trimming removed 4 bases from V and 0 bases from J; junction bases left unmatched: 5. This CDR3 region has 16 residues. Germline V gene sequence: CDR1 MNHNS, CDR2 SASEGT. The DNA for the CDR3 is TGTGCCAGCAGTGCAGGACAGGGGGTTATGAACACTGAAGCTTTCTTT. Translation gives CASSAGQGVMNTEAFF.

V gene TRBV6-5 combines with J gene TRBJ1-1, with 7 bases that match TRBD1. Looked up from germline, CDR1 is MNHEY and CDR2 is SVGAGI. V was pared by 6 bases and J by 4 bases, with 11 bases of the junction left unmatched. The length of the CDR3 is 15 residues. In DNA form, the CDR3 reads TGTGCCAGCAGCACGACTACAGGGGCGGGCACTGAAGCTTTCTTT. It yields the protein CASSTTTGAGTEAFF.

This chain uses TRBV6-1 with TRBJ2-2, with D perhaps TRBD1 (6 bases). The CDR3 contains 16 residues. Germline CDR1 MNHNS, CDR2 SASEGT. V was cut by 8 bases and J by 0 bases, with 16 bases left in between. The CDR3, as DNA: TGTGCCAGCGGTGTGTGGGGGCTGGCGAACACCGGGGAGCTGTTTTTT. Translated, it gives CASGVWGLANTGELFF.

This clone appeared once. The chain joins TRBV6-5 to TRBJ2-1; TRBD1 matches at 8 bases. CDR1 is MNHEY and CDR2 is SVGAGI in the germline V gene. The CDR3 runs 15 residues. V shed 0 bases and J 9 bases; nucleotides not matched to a gene: 7. CDR3 region: CASSYSPDRVTEQFF. CDR3 DNA sequence: TGTGCCAGCAGTTACTCGCCGGACAGGGTGACTGAGCAGTTCTTC.

V gene TRBV2 combines with J gene TRBJ1-2; 8 bases match TRBD1. CDR3 size: 14 residues. V lost 5 bases and J lost 2; bases outside the gene matches: 4. The germline gives CDR1 SNHLY, CDR2 FYNNEI. Written as DNA, the CDR3 is TGTGCCAGCAGTTTAGACAGGGGCAACTATGGCTACACCTTC. Translated, it gives CASSLDRGNYGYTF.

V and J are TRBV7-9 and TRBJ1-1, with D perhaps matching TRBD1 (6 bases). V gave up 5 bases and J gave up 8 bases, with 9 bases separating them. This CDR3 is 11 amino acids long. Per the germline V gene, CDR1 is SEHNR and CDR2 is FQNEAQ (reference sequence). The CDR3 region is CASSEGQEAFF. In DNA form, the CDR3 reads TGTGCCAGCAGCGAAGGACAGGAAGCTTTCTTT.

The sample holds a few counts of this clone. This sequence joins TRBV9 and TRBJ1-1; perhaps TRBD1 as D (6 bases). The CDR3 has 16 residues. Germline-derived CDR1 and CDR2 are SGDLS and YYNGEE. V was clipped by 0 bases and J by 7 bases, with 19 bases between them. The CDR3 loop reads CASSVDTLSMDSEAFF. The CDR3 bases are TGTGCCAGCAGCGTAGATACCCTCAGTATGGACAGTGAAGCTTTCTTT.